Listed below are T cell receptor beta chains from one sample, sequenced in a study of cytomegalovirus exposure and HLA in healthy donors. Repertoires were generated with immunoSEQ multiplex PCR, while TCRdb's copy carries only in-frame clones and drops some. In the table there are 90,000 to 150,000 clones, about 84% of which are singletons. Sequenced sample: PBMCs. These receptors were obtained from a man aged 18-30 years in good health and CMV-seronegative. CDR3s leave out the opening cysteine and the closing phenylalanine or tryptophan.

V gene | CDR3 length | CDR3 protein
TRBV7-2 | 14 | ASSSRGGQSSYEQY
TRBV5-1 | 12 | ASSATGGNYGYT
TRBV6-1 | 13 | ASSEASSSYNEQF
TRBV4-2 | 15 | ASSQVGLAGDVDEQF
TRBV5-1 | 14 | ASSLLTDRSADTQY
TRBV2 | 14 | ASSVGLATSTDTQY
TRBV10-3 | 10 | AIGTGGYEQY
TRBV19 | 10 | ASSVRGTEAF
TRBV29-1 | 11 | SVAVDTLYGYT
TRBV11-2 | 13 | ASSLGARGMETQY
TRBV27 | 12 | ASRDRFFGQPQH
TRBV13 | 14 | ASSFRTGGIDQPQH
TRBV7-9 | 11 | ASRPGGNTEAF
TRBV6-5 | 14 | ASSWSGRTSTDTQY
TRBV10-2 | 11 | ASSEGRDNGYT
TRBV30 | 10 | AWSGVNQPQH
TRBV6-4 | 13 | ASSDPTGLRDTQY
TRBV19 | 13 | ASTLSRGQLNEQF
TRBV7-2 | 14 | ASSLAQGVVGNTIY
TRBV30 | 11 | AWRTGSGNTIY
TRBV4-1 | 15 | ASSQDPVPGVNTEAF
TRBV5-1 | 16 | ASSYVTSSSPSTDTQY
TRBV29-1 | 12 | SVEEVAGAGELF
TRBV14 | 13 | ASSHRDTFYYEQF
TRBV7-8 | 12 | ASSWGQVENEQF
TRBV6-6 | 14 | ASSTRAGQLGETQY
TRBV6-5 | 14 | ASSYSNSPRSDEQF
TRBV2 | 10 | ASSGGVGGYT
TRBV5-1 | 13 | ASSLLAGGGYEQF
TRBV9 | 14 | IRPGTGARRGEKLF
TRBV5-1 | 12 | ASSLLGQTYEQY
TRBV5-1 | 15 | ASSLDPSGRRTDTQY
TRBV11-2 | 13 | ASSTDRAITDTQY
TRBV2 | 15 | ASSPRGGLELTDTQY
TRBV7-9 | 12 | ASSLVADLGTQY
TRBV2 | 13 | ASSPSNRGNSPLH
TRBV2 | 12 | ASPMGGFNTEAF
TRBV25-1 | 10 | ASSRDRVGYT
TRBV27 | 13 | ASSWTSGNTGELF
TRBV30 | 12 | AWRKTGATGELF
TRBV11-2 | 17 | ASSLGVGQTSGGQETQY
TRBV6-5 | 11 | ASSFRQGGGYT
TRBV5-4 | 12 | ASSPAGGLDTQY
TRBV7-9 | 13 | ASSPGSGPYYGYT